The sequence of this T cell receptor beta chain was determined in a study of post-analysis software for immune sequencing data. Whole-study results and caveats: Controls had lower frequencies than patients of roughly five TRBV segments, which included TRBV5-6, TRBV5-1 and TRBV20-1.

TCR beta cDNA libraries included unique molecular identifiers. TCRdb fed the PCR reads into MiXCR, producing one record per CDR3 protein. In the table there are about 200,000 distinct CDR3 sequences, approximately 29% of which are singletons. The trim removed 6 bases at V and 3 bases at J, leaving 5 bases unmatched. The CDR3 length is 14 residues. Germline V CDR1 and CDR2: DFQATT, SNEGSKA (reference sequence). This clonotype was counted many times. Its antigen remains unidentified. This TCR was sampled from a girl younger than 18 with multiple sclerosis. What was sequenced was blood. The V gene is TRBV20-1, the J gene TRBJ2-1; 10 bases are a match to TRBD2. The CDR3 loop is CSATTSGLYNEQFF. In DNA form, the CDR3 reads TGCAGTGCGACGACTAGCGGGCTCTACAATGAGCAGTTCTTC.